A single T cell receptor (beta chain) is shown here with its context. In the original analysis: By means of reference gene primer amplification, nucleated cell counts were estimated. Assay used: immunoSEQ multiplex PCR; TCRdb lists only in-frame clones, some missing. The D gene and trimming were derived from the DNA, and the V and J assignments and clone size from that table. The top ten hold 0.75% to 1% of the sample, which has over 250,000 clones, more than 75% seen once. The V end lost 4 bases, the J end lost 1 base, and 16 bases lay between the germline ends. The CDR3 runs 16 residues. Germline-derived CDR1 and CDR2 are SEHNR and FQNEAQ (reference sequence). The data derive from a study of blood T cell repertoires in COVID-19. Study details: Italy, Spain and the United States were the sources of the convalescent and acute COVID-19 samples. T cells, B-cell-depleted T cells, or PBMCs provided the cDNA or gDNA that served as material.

Sequenced: peripheral blood. The J gene is TRBJ1-1, the V gene TRBV7-9; the D gene is possibly TRBD1 (6 bases). The clonotype comes from a middle-aged woman who had recovered from COVID-19. The chain's CDR3 is CASSSHRVFGNTEAFF. The CDR3, as DNA: TGTGCCAGCAGCTCTCACAGGGTTTTTGGGAACACTGAAGCTTTCTTT. Full variable domain (remainder filled in from reference TRBV7-9 and TRBJ1-1): DTGVSQNPRHKITKRGQNVTFRCDPISEHNRLYWYRQTLGQGPEFLTYFQNEAQLEKSRLLSDRFSAERPKGSFSTLEIQRTEQGDSAMYLCASSSHRVFGNTEAFFGQGTRLTVV.